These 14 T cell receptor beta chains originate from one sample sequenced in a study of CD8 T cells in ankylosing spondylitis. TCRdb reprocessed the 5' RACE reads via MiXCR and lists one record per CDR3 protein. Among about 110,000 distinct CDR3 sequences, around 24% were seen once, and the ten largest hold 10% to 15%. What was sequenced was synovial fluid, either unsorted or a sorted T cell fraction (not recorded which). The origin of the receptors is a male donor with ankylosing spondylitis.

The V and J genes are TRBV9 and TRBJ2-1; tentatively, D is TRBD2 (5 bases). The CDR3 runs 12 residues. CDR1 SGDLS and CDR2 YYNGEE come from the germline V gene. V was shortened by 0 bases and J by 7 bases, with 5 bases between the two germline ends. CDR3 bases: TGTGCCAGCAGCGTAGCGGGGAATGAGCAGTTCTTC. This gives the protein CASSVAGNEQFF.

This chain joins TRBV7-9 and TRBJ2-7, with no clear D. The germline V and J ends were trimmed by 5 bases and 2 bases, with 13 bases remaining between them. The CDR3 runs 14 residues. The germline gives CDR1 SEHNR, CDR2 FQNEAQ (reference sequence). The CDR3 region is CASSPVTHAYEQYF. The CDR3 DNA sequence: TGTGCCAGCAGCCCCGTTACTCATGCCTACGAGCAGTACTTC.

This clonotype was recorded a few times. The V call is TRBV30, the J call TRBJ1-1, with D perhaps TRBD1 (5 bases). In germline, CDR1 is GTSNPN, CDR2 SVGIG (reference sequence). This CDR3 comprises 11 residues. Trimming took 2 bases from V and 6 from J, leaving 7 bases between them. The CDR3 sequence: CAWSWGAEAFF. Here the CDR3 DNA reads TGTGCCTGGAGTTGGGGGGCTGAAGCTTTCTTT.

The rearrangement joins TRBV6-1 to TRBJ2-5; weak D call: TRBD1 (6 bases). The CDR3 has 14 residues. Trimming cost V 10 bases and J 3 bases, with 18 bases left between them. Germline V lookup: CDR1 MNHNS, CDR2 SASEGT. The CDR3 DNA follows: TGTGCCATTCGTGCACAGGGATTAGAAGAGACCCAGTACTTC. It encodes CAIRAQGLEETQYF.

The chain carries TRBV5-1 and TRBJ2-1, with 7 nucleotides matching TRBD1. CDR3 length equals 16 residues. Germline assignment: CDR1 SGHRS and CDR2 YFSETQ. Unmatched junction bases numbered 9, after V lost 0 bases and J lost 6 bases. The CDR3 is CASSLASTGEANEQFF. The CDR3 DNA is TGCGCCAGCAGCTTGGCCAGTACAGGGGAAGCCAATGAGCAGTTCTTC.

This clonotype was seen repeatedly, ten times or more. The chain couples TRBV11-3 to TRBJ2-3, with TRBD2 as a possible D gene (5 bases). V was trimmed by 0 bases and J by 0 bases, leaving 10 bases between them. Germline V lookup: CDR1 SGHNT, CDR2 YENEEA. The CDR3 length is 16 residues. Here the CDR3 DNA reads TGTGCCAGCAGCTTAGAGCTAGCTCGGAGCACAGATACGCAGTATTTT. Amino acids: CASSLELARSTDTQYF.

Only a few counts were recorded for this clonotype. In nucleotides, the CDR3 is TGTGCCAGCTCACCACCGACAGCTAGCGGGAACAATGAGCAGTTCTTC. It encodes CASSPPTASGNNEQFF. V is TRBV18 and J is TRBJ2-1; 9 nucleotides match TRBD2. The V gene's germline CDR1 is KGHSH and CDR2 LQKENI. V gave up 0 bases and J gave up 5 bases; unmatched junction bases: 5. The CDR3 contains 16 residues.

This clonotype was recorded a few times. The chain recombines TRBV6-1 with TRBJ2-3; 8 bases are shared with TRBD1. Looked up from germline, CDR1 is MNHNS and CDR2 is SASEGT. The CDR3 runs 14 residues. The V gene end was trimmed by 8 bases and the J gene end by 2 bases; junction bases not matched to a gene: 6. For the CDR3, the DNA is TGTGCCAGCCGGGACAGGAGACTCACAGATACGCAGTATTTT. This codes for CASRDRRLTDTQYF.

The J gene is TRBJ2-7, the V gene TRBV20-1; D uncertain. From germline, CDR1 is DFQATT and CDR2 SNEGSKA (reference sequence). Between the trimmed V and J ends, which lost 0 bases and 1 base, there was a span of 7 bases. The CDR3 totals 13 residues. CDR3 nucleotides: TGCAGTGCTAGAGATGGGCTTTCCTACGAGCAGTACGTC. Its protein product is CSARDGLSYEQYV.

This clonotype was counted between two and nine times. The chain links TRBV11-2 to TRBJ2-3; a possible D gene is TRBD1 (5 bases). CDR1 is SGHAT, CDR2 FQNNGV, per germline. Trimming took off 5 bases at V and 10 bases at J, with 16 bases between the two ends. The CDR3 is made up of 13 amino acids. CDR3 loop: CASSGLWGGAQYF. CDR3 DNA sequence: TGTGCCAGCAGCGGCCTCTGGGGCGGCGCGCAGTATTTT.

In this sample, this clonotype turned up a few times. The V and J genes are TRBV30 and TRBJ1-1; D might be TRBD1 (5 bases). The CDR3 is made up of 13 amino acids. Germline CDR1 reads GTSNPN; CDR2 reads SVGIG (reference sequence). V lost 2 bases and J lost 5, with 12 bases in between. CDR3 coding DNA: TGTGCCTGGAGTAGGGACCCGGCAACTGAAGCTTTCTTT. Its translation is CAWSRDPATEAFF.

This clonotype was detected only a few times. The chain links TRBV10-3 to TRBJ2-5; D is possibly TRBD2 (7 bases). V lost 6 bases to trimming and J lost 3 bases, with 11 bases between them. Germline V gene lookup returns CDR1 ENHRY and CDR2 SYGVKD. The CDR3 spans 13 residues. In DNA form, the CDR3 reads TGTGCCATCAGCGAGGGGGGGGAAGAGACCCAGTACTTC. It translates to CAISEGGEETQYF.

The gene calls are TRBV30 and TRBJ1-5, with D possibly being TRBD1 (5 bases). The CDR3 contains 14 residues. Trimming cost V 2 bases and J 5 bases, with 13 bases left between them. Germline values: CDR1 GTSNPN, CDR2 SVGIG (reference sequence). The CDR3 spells CAWSLGRADQPQHF. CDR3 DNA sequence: TGTGCCTGGAGTTTAGGCAGGGCGGATCAGCCCCAGCATTTT.

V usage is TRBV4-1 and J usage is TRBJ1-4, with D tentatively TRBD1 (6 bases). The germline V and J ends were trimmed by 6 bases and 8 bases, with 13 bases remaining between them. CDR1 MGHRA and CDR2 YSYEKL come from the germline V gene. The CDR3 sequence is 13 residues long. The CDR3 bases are TGCGCCAGCAGTCCAGGGGTTCAGGAAAAACTGTTTTTT. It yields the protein CASSPGVQEKLFF.